What follows are 31 T cell receptor beta chains derived from one specimen sequenced in a study of early stage breast cancer tumors. Assay: immunoSEQ multiplex PCR; the TCRdb copy retains only in-frame clones and omits some. The sample consists of more than 8,500 clones, roughly 68% of them appearing once. Material for sequencing was breast tumor tissue. These receptors all stem from a person aged 45 to 59 with breast cancer.

The chain couples TRBV6-1 to TRBJ1-5; the match to TRBD1 covers 8 bases. Germline loops: CDR1 MNHNS, CDR2 SASEGT. The CDR3 spans 15 residues. The V gene end was trimmed by 3 bases and the J gene end by 6 bases; junction bases not matched to a gene: 7. CDR3 DNA sequence: TGTGCCAGCAGTGACCTGACAGGGGCGGGTCAGCCCCAGCATTTT. Translation gives CASSDLTGAGQPQHF.

The V call is TRBV5-1, the J call TRBJ1-3, with a weak D call TRBD1 (5 bases). V was trimmed by 5 bases and J by 0 bases, leaving 12 bases between them. This CDR3 region has 15 residues. Per germline, CDR1 SGHRS and CDR2 YFSETQ. This CDR3 reads CASSRGATSGNTIYF. The CDR3 DNA is TGCGCCAGCAGTCGCGGGGCTACCTCTGGAAACACCATATATTTT.

J is TRBJ1-3 and V is TRBV19; 10 bases map to TRBD1. Germline V lookup: CDR1 LNHDA, CDR2 SQIVND (reference sequence). There are 16 residues in the CDR3. Trimming at V came to 5 bases and at J to 0 bases, leaving 4 bases not matched to a gene. CDR3 protein: CASSPGQGNSGNTIYF. CDR3 DNA sequence: TGTGCCAGTAGTCCGGGACAGGGGAACTCTGGAAACACCATATATTTT.

This clone was seen a few times. The chain links TRBV5-8 to TRBJ2-7, with D hard to call. The CDR3 is 12 residues long. CDR1 is SGHTS, CDR2 YDEGEE, per germline. V lost 0 bases to trimming and J lost 6 bases, with 7 bases between them. CDR3 region: CASSLAQLEQYF. In DNA, the CDR3 is TGTGCCAGCAGCTTGGCCCAGCTCGAGCAGTACTTC. The variable domain in full, with the rest retrieved from reference TRBV5-8 and TRBJ2-7, is EAGVTQSPTHLIKTRGQQATLRCSPISGHTSVYWYQQALGLGLQFLLWYDEGEERNRGNFPPRFSGRQFPNYSSELNVNALELEDSALYLCASSLAQLEQYFGPGTRLTVT.

A few counts support this clone. The V call is TRBV9, the J call TRBJ1-1; D gene unclear. V dropped 0 bases and J dropped 1 base, with 7 bases sitting between them. This CDR3 comprises 14 residues. Germline V gene data show CDR1 as SGDLS and CDR2 as YYNGEE. CDR3: CASSVGVTNTEAFF. The DNA of the CDR3 is TGTGCCAGCAGCGTAGGGGTGACGAACACTGAAGCTTTCTTT.

The chain recombines TRBV7-7 with TRBJ2-5, with 8 bases that match TRBD1. V shed 5 bases and J 5 bases; nucleotides not matched to a gene: 7. The CDR3 is made up of 14 amino acids. From germline, CDR1 is SSHAT and CDR2 FNYEAQ (reference sequence). As DNA, the CDR3 is TGTGCCAGCAGCACCGGACAGGGTGGGGAGACCCAGTACTTC. This sequence encodes CASSTGQGGETQYF.

The chain has TRBV2 and TRBJ2-7, with a weak D call TRBD2 (6 bases). Looked up from germline, CDR1 is SNHLY and CDR2 is FYNNEI. With 6 bases removed from V and 5 bases from J, the gap between germline ends came to 8 bases. The CDR3 contains 11 residues. The CDR3 bases are TGTGCCAGCAGGGGCGGGGACGAGCAGTACTTC. Protein: CASRGGDEQYF.

This clone turned up a few times. J is TRBJ2-1 and V is TRBV5-8; a weak D match, TRBD2 (6 bases). Germline loops: CDR1 SGHTS, CDR2 YDEGEE. The CDR3 runs 16 residues. Trimming cost V 1 base and J 0 bases, with 11 bases left between them. CDR3 loop: CASSLLVGGSYNEQFF. CDR3 in DNA: TGTGCCAGCAGCTTGCTAGTGGGGGGCTCCTACAATGAGCAGTTCTTC. Full variable domain (remainder filled in from reference TRBV5-8 and TRBJ2-1): EAGVTQSPTHLIKTRGQQATLRCSPISGHTSVYWYQQALGLGLQFLLWYDEGEERNRGNFPPRFSGRQFPNYSSELNVNALELEDSALYLCASSLLVGGSYNEQFFGPGTRLTVL.

The chain recombines TRBV10-3 with TRBJ1-5; 8 bases map to TRBD1. This CDR3 is built from 12 residues. Per the germline V gene, CDR1 is ENHRY and CDR2 is SYGVKD. V lost 10 bases, J lost 3 bases, and 2 bases stayed unmatched. The CDR3 protein is CATGQDNQPQHF. DNA for the CDR3: TGTGCCACGGGACAGGACAATCAGCCCCAGCATTTT.

V and J are TRBV7-2 and TRBJ1-2; D possibly corresponds to TRBD1 (6 bases). Trimming took 1 base from V and 4 from J, leaving 13 bases between them. Per germline, CDR1 SGHTA and CDR2 FQGNSA. CDR3 length: 15 amino acids. CDR3 nucleotides: TGTGCCAGCAGCTTAGTGGCGGGGGGCTCCTATGGCTACACCTTC. It encodes CASSLVAGGSYGYTF.

This chain connects TRBV7-9 to TRBJ2-2; TRBD2 aligns across 7 bases. CDR1 and CDR2 (germline): SEHNR, FQNEAQ (reference sequence). J was trimmed by 2 bases and V by 9 bases; bases with no gene match: 6. CDR3 size: 14 residues. This chain's CDR3 is CARGRDYNTGELFF. The CDR3 region has the DNA TGTGCCAGGGGGAGGGACTACAACACCGGGGAGCTGTTTTTT.

The table lists this clone with a count of one. The rearrangement links TRBV29-1 to TRBJ2-3, with 9 nucleotides matching TRBD1. CDR3 size: 13 residues. J gave up 3 bases and V 7 bases, and 5 bases lay outside the gene matches. The germline gives CDR1 SQVTM, CDR2 ANQGSEA. The CDR3 here is CSAWTGATDTQYF. DNA for the CDR3: TGCAGCGCCTGGACAGGGGCGACAGATACGCAGTATTTT.

This chain uses TRBV5-5 with TRBJ2-7, with D perhaps TRBD2 (5 bases). Trimming removed 0 bases from V and 2 bases from J, with 18 bases in between. CDR3 length equals 17 residues. Per germline, CDR1 SGHKS and CDR2 YYEKEE (reference sequence). In DNA form, the CDR3 reads TGTGCCAGCAGCTTGGTGGGTTCAGGTGCGGGTGCCTACGAGCAGTACTTC. It translates to CASSLVGSGAGAYEQYF.

The chain employs TRBV6-6 and TRBJ2-5; perhaps TRBD1 as D (7 bases). The CDR3 is made up of 14 amino acids. V lost 6 bases to trimming and J lost 5 bases, with 16 bases between them. Per the germline V gene, CDR1 is MNHNY and CDR2 is SVGAGI (reference sequence). The CDR3 reads CASSPRRGRETQYF. The CDR3 coding sequence is TGTGCCAGCAGCCCTCGGAGGGGGCGTGAGACCCAGTACTTC.

This clone occurred once. V is TRBV7-2 and J is TRBJ2-7; 12 bases are shared with TRBD2. This CDR3 contains 15 residues. Trimming took 5 bases from V and 4 from J; bases not matched to a gene: 6. The V gene's germline CDR1 is SGHTA and CDR2 FQGNSA. The chain's CDR3 is CASSQTSGSGYEQYF. The CDR3 bases are TGTGCCAGCAGCCAGACTAGCGGGAGCGGGTACGAGCAGTACTTC.

The chain has TRBV29-1 and TRBJ1-1, with D tentatively TRBD1 (6 bases). CDR3 length equals 14 residues. CDR1 is SQVTM and CDR2 is ANQGSEA in the germline V gene. Trimming pared 5 bases from V and 7 bases from J, leaving 20 bases between. Here the CDR3 reads CSVSGASGEIEAFF. In nucleotides, the CDR3 is TGCAGCGTTTCGGGGGCCTCGGGGGAGATTGAAGCTTTCTTT.

The gene calls are TRBV30 and TRBJ1-5; D is undetermined. Germline values: CDR1 GTSNPN, CDR2 SVGIG (reference sequence). CDR3 size: 16 residues. The V gene lost 1 base and the J gene lost 2 bases, with 15 bases spanning the gap. CDR3 protein: CAWSETFWQGNQPQHF. CDR3 nucleotides: TGTGCCTGGAGTGAAACCTTTTGGCAGGGCAATCAGCCCCAGCATTTT.

This sequence joins TRBV6-5 and TRBJ2-7, with D unresolved. CDR3 length: 12 amino acids. V shed 4 bases and J shed 6 bases, with 10 bases lying between them. Germline V gene data show CDR1 as MNHEY and CDR2 as SVGAGI. The CDR3 protein is CASSFATGEQYF. The CDR3 nucleotides are TGTGCCAGCAGTTTCGCCACTGGCGAGCAGTACTTC.

The rearrangement uses TRBV29-1 and TRBJ2-2; no reliable D call. Germline-derived CDR1 and CDR2 are SQVTM and ANQGSEA. This CDR3 spans 13 amino acids. Trimming stripped 3 bases from V and 3 bases from J, with 8 bases between. In DNA, the CDR3 is TGCAGCGTTGATGTAGGTTACACCGGGGAGCTGTTTTTT. Amino acids: CSVDVGYTGELFF.

This clone is judged large. This chain joins TRBV5-5 and TRBJ2-5; D is tentatively TRBD1 or TRBD2 (6 bases each). The CDR3 sequence is 14 residues long. CDR1 is SGHKS and CDR2 is YYEKEE in the germline V gene (reference sequence). DNA of the CDR3: TGTGCTTCGTGGTGGCAGGGGAGGTTGGAGACCCAGTACTTC. Amino acids: CASWWQGRLETQYF. The full variable domain, completed using reference TRBV5-5 and TRBJ2-5, is DAGVTQSPTHLIKTRGQQVTLRCSPISGHKSVSWYQQVLGQGPQFIFQYYEKEERGRGNFPDRFSARQFPNYSSELNVNALLLGDSALYLCASWWQGRLETQYFGPGTRLLVL.

The V and J genes are TRBV4-1 and TRBJ2-7; D gene ambiguous. The CDR3 runs to 13 residues. Trimming shortened V by 2 bases and J by 3 bases, and 8 bases separated the two germline ends. The germline V gene has CDR1 MGHRA and CDR2 YSYEKL. CDR3: CASSQRSGYEQYF. The CDR3 region has the DNA TGCGCCAGCAGCCAACGGTCAGGCTACGAGCAGTACTTC.

CDR3 bases: TGTGCCAGCAGCTTCCACAGGGCTACAGATACGCAGTATTTT. Translating gives CASSFHRATDTQYF. J is TRBJ2-3 and V is TRBV7-3; perhaps TRBD1 as D (6 bases). Germline-derived CDR1 and CDR2 are SGHTA and FQGTGA. With 3 bases removed from V and 3 bases from J, the gap between germline ends came to 10 bases. The CDR3 covers 14 residues.

The V call is TRBV4-1, the J call TRBJ1-2, with 7 positions matching TRBD1. CDR3 length: 13 residues. V gave up 1 base and J gave up 7 bases; unmatched junction bases: 3. CDR1 and CDR2 (germline): MGHRA, YSYEKL. The DNA of the CDR3 is TGCGCCAGCAGCCAAGTAGGGGGCCTTGGCTACACCTTC. Residues: CASSQVGGLGYTF.

The chain links TRBV14 to TRBJ2-1; D call uncertain. Germline values: CDR1 SGHDN, CDR2 FVKESK. Between the trimmed V and J ends, which lost 5 bases and 5 bases, there was a span of 4 bases. CDR3 length: 11 amino acids. For the CDR3, the DNA is TGTGCCAGCAGCATTAACAATGAGCAGTTCTTC. Its translation is CASSINNEQFF.

This rearrangement joins TRBV28 to TRBJ2-3, with D possibly TRBD1 on 5 matching bases. The germline V and J ends were trimmed by 11 bases and 0 bases, with 18 bases remaining between them. CDR3 length equals 15 residues. The germline gives CDR1 MDHEN, CDR2 SYDVKM. DNA of the CDR3: TGTGCCGGGTCCCAGGGATACCAAAGCACAGATACGCAGTATTTT. Its translation: CAGSQGYQSTDTQYF.

The chain carries TRBV30 and TRBJ1-4; D is unclear. Germline values: CDR1 GTSNPN, CDR2 SVGIG (reference sequence). This CDR3 is 16 amino acids long. V lost 0 bases, J lost 0 bases, and 11 bases lay in between. The CDR3 region is CAWSVLQLATNEKLFF. The CDR3 coding sequence is TGTGCCTGGAGTGTACTTCAGCTTGCAACTAATGAAAAACTGTTTTTT.

The chain is built from TRBV28 and TRBJ1-5; D ambiguous. Germline V gene data show CDR1 as MDHEN and CDR2 as SYDVKM. V lost 2 bases and J lost 12, with 20 bases in between. There are 15 residues in the CDR3. CDR3 nucleotide sequence: TGTGCCAGCAGTTTAGACTTGTTCGGGTGGGAAGGCCAGCATTTT. It yields the protein CASSLDLFGWEGQHF.

The J gene is TRBJ1-3, the V gene TRBV6-1; D is unclear. This CDR3 region has 16 residues. V was pared by 1 base and J by 2 bases, with 12 bases between. Germline-derived CDR1 and CDR2 are MNHNS and SASEGT. CDR3: CASSEGTVGPGNTIYF. Here the CDR3 DNA reads TGTGCCAGCAGTGAAGGAACAGTCGGACCTGGAAACACCATATATTTT.

V gene TRBV7-9 combines with J gene TRBJ1-4; 7 nucleotides align to TRBD1. V shed 5 bases and J 5 bases; nucleotides not matched to a gene: 5. The germline gives CDR1 SEHNR, CDR2 FQNEAQ (reference sequence). The length of the CDR3 is 14 residues. CDR3: CASSQSGQNEKLFF. The CDR3 DNA reads as TGTGCCAGCAGCCAGTCGGGACAGAATGAAAAACTGTTTTTT. Full variable domain (outside the CDR3, taken from reference TRBV7-9 and TRBJ1-4): DTGVSQNPRHKITKRGQNVTFRCDPISEHNRLYWYRQTLGQGPEFLTYFQNEAQLEKSRLLSDRFSAERPKGSFSTLEIQRTEQGDSAMYLCASSQSGQNEKLFFGSGTQLSVL.

The table lists this clone with a few counts. The chain recombines TRBV19 with TRBJ2-2; D ambiguous. Germline V CDR1 and CDR2: LNHDA, SQIVND (reference sequence). The CDR3 is 16 amino acids. With 7 bases removed from V and 4 bases from J, the gap between germline ends came to 19 bases. This chain's CDR3 is CASTSPWRGVTGELFF. As DNA, the CDR3 is TGTGCCAGTACCTCCCCTTGGCGTGGAGTCACCGGGGAGCTGTTTTTT.

The chain links TRBV6-5 to TRBJ1-6; 8 nucleotides line up with TRBD1. Germline CDR1 reads MNHEY; CDR2 reads SVGAGI. This CDR3 has 15 residues. V was pared by 6 bases and J by 5 bases, with 6 bases of the junction left unmatched. The CDR3 region has the DNA TGTGCCAGCAGAGGACAGGGAGCCCATAATTCACCCCTCCACTTT. Protein product: CASRGQGAHNSPLHF.